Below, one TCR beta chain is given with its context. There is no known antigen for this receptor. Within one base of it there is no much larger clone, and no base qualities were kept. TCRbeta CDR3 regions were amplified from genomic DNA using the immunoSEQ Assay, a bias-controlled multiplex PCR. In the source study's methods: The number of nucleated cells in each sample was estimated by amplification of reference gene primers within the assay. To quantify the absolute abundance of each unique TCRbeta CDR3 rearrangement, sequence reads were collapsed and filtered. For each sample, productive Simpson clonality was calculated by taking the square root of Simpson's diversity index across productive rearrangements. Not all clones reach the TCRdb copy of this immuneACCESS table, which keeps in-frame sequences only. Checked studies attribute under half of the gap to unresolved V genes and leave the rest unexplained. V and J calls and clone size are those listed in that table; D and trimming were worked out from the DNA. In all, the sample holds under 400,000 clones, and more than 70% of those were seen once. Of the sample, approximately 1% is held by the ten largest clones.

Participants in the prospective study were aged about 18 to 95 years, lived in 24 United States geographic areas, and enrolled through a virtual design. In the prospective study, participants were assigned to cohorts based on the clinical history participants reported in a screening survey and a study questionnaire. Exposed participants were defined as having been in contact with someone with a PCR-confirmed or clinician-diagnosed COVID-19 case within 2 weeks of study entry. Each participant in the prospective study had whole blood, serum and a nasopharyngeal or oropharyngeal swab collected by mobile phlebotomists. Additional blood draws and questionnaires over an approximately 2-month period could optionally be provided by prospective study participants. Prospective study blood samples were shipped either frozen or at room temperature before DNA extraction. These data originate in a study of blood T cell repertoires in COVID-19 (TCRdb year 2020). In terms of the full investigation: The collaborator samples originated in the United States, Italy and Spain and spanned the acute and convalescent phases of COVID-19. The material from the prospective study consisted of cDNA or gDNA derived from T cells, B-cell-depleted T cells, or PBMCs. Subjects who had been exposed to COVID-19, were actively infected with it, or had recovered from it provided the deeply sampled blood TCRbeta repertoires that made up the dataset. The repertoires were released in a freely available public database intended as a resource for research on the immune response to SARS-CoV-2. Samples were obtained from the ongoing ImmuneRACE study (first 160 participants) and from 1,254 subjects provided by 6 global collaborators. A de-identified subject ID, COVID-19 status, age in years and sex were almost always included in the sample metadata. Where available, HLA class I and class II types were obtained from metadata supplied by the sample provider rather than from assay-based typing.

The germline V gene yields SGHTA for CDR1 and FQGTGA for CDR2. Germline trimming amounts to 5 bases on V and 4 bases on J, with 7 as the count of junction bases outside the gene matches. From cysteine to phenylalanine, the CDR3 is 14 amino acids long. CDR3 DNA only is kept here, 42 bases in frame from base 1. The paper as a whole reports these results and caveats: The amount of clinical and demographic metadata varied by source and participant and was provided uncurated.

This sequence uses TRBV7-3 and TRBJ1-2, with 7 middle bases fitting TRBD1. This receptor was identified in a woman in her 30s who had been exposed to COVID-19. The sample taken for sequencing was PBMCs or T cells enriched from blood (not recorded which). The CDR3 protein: CASSPSTGSYGYTF. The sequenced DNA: TGTGCCAGCAGCCCGTCGACAGGGAGCTATGGCTACACCTTC.